This TCR beta chain was recorded in a study of T cell responses to AZD1222 COVID-19 vaccine. The V and J ends lost 6 bases and 4 bases, in that order; junction bases with no gene match: 10. The CDR3 has 17 amino acids. Per the germline V gene, CDR1 is MNHEY and CDR2 is SMNVEV (reference sequence). Method: immunoSEQ multiplex PCR; TCRdb's copy keeps in-frame clones and lacks some. Among over 100,000 clones listed, approximately 85% were seen once. The receptor was isolated from an adult in good health. The source material was peripheral blood, sampled on day 0 of MenACWY control vaccination. The chain recombines TRBV27 with TRBJ1-6; TRBD1 agrees at 9 bases. The CDR3 sequence is CASRSRTGDLYNSPLHF. The CDR3 bases are TGTGCCAGCAGATCCCGGACAGGGGATTTGTATAATTCACCCCTCCACTTT.